These T cell receptor beta chains were read from a single sample in a study of T cells in Graves' hyperthyroidism and ophthalmopathy. One entry per CDR3 protein, called by TCRdb with MiXCR from the multiplex PCR reads. The profile shows around 400,000 distinct CDR3 sequences, 25% of them singletons. Sequencing input: blood. These receptors originate from a man in his fifties with Graves' hyperthyroidism. Each CDR3 is given with its conserved first and last residue. A D gene is named only where the DNA matches it firmly. Clone size is given for some rows only: seen once, a few or many times, or a class if the clone is expanded.

v_gene: TRBV6-1
d_gene: NA
j_gene: TRBJ1-4
abundance: NA
CDR3aa: CASSEGGGEKLFF
CDR3nt: TGTGCCAGCAGTGAAGGGGGAGGTGAAAAACTGTTTTTT

v_gene: TRBV5-1
d_gene: TRBD2
j_gene: TRBJ2-5
abundance: few
CDR3aa: CASSLGSTSGRETQYF
CDR3nt: TGCGCCAGCAGCTTGGGGTCGACTAGCGGGAGAGAGACCCAGTACTTC

v_gene: TRBV7-3
d_gene: TRBD1
j_gene: TRBJ2-1
abundance: NA
CDR3aa: CASSLAGSGGQLNEQFF
CDR3nt: TGTGCCAGCAGCTTGGCCGGATCAGGGGGCCAGTTAAATGAGCAGTTCTTC

v_gene: TRBV2
d_gene: NA
j_gene: TRBJ2-1
abundance: many
CDR3aa: CASSERRNNEQFF
CDR3nt: TGTGCCAGCAGTGAGCGCAGGAACAATGAGCAGTTCTTC

v_gene: TRBV27
d_gene: TRBD1
j_gene: TRBJ2-3
abundance: many
CDR3aa: CASSGTGGTDTQYF
CDR3nt: TGTGCCAGCAGTGGGACAGGGGGCACAGATACGCAGTATTTT

v_gene: TRBV7-3
d_gene: TRBD2
j_gene: TRBJ2-1
abundance: few
CDR3aa: CASSHSGTSIEQFF
CDR3nt: TGTGCCAGCAGCCATTCCGGGACTAGCATTGAGCAGTTCTTC

v_gene: TRBV2
d_gene: NA
j_gene: TRBJ2-7
abundance: many
CDR3aa: CASSARDGSSYEQYF
CDR3nt: TGTGCCAGCAGCGCCCGGGACGGAAGCTCCTACGAGCAGTACTTC

v_gene: TRBV11-2
d_gene: NA
j_gene: TRBJ2-1
abundance: many
CDR3aa: CASSFTLGDNEQFF
CDR3nt: TGTGCCAGCAGCTTCACATTGGGCGACAATGAGCAGTTCTTC

v_gene: TRBV7-3
d_gene: NA
j_gene: TRBJ2-1
abundance: many
CDR3aa: CASSSSDSYNEQFF
CDR3nt: TGTGCCAGCAGCTCTAGTGACAGTTACAATGAGCAGTTCTTC

v_gene: TRBV6-1
d_gene: NA
j_gene: TRBJ2-7
abundance: few
CDR3aa: CASSDTLGLSYEQYF
CDR3nt: TGTGCCAGCAGTGATACCCTAGGACTGTCCTACGAGCAGTACTTC

v_gene: TRBV20-1
d_gene: TRBD1
j_gene: TRBJ1-2
abundance: few
CDR3aa: CSARWDRAATF
CDR3nt: TGCAGTGCTAGATGGGACAGGGCCGCCACCTTC

v_gene: TRBV5-1
d_gene: NA
j_gene: TRBJ2-1
abundance: NA
CDR3aa: CASSLERRRASGLYNEQFF
CDR3nt: TGCGCCAGCAGCTTAGAACGGCGTCGCGCCTCGGGTCTGTACAATGAGCAGTTCTTC

v_gene: TRBV2
d_gene: NA
j_gene: TRBJ2-3
abundance: many
CDR3aa: CASTPSLANTDTQYF
CDR3nt: TGTGCCAGCACCCCGTCCCTAGCGAACACAGATACGCAGTATTTT

v_gene: TRBV4-1
d_gene: TRBD1
j_gene: TRBJ2-7
abundance: few
CDR3aa: CASSQEGQGADEQYF
CDR3nt: TGCGCCAGCAGCCAAGAAGGACAGGGGGCTGACGAGCAGTACTTC

v_gene: TRBV11-3
d_gene: TRBD1
j_gene: TRBJ1-2
abundance: NA
CDR3aa: CASSKTGNDGYTF
CDR3nt: TGTGCCAGCAGCAAGACAGGGAATGATGGCTACACCTTC

v_gene: TRBV7-2
d_gene: NA
j_gene: TRBJ2-5
abundance: few
CDR3aa: CASSTRGSETQYF
CDR3nt: TGTGCCAGCAGCACCAGGGGTTCGGAGACCCAGTACTTC

v_gene: TRBV20-1
d_gene: TRBD2
j_gene: TRBJ2-3
abundance: NA
CDR3aa: CSAREMTSGSDTQYF
CDR3nt: TGCAGTGCTAGAGAGATGACTAGCGGGAGCGATACGCAGTATTTT

v_gene: TRBV28
d_gene: NA
j_gene: TRBJ2-2
abundance: NA
CDR3aa: CASSFLGTNTGELFF
CDR3nt: TGTGCCAGCAGTTTCCTAGGGACGAACACCGGGGAGCTGTTTTTT

v_gene: TRBV27
d_gene: NA
j_gene: TRBJ2-1
abundance: NA
CDR3aa: CENERRDEQFF
CDR3nt: TGTGAGAACGAGAGGCGCGATGAGCAGTTCTTC

v_gene: TRBV3-1
d_gene: NA
j_gene: TRBJ2-5
abundance: few
CDR3aa: CASSQDNRPQETQYF
CDR3nt: TGTGCCAGCAGCCAAGATAACAGGCCCCAAGAGACCCAGTACTTC

v_gene: TRBV20-1
d_gene: TRBD2
j_gene: TRBJ2-1
abundance: NA
CDR3aa: CSAHPLAGVSYNEQFF
CDR3nt: TGCAGTGCTCATCCACTAGCGGGAGTGTCCTACAATGAGCAGTTCTTC

v_gene: TRBV3-1
d_gene: NA
j_gene: TRBJ2-7
abundance: many
CDR3aa: CASSQDFQSYEQYF
CDR3nt: TGTGCCAGCAGCCAAGATTTTCAATCCTACGAGCAGTACTTC

v_gene: TRBV7-2
d_gene: NA
j_gene: TRBJ2-1
abundance: once
CDR3aa: CASRMGGHSYNEQFF
CDR3nt: TGTGCCAGCAGGATGGGAGGACACTCCTACAATGAGCAGTTCTTC

v_gene: TRBV3-1
d_gene: NA
j_gene: TRBJ2-4
abundance: NA
CDR3aa: CASRMSGWLGIQYF
CDR3nt: TGTGCCAGCAGAATGTCGGGGTGGTTAGGCATTCAGTACTTC

v_gene: TRBV12-3/TRBV12-4
d_gene: TRBD1
j_gene: TRBJ2-3
abundance: few
CDR3aa: CASSSPSGGAETDTQYF
CDR3nt: TGTGCCAGCAGTTCTCCTTCAGGGGGCGCTGAGACAGATACGCAGTATTTT

v_gene: TRBV9
d_gene: NA
j_gene: TRBJ1-2
abundance: NA
CDR3aa: CASSVDAWTNYGYTF
CDR3nt: TGTGCCAGCAGCGTAGACGCATGGACTAACTATGGCTACACCTTC

v_gene: TRBV7-9
d_gene: TRBD2
j_gene: TRBJ2-3
abundance: few
CDR3aa: CASSLASGTSTDTQYF
CDR3nt: TGTGCCAGCAGCTTAGCCAGCGGGACGAGCACAGATACGCAGTATTTT